Sequencing of this TCR beta chain was carried out in a study of a mutant IDH1 vaccine in newly diagnosed glioma. Germline CDR1 is SEHNR and CDR2 is FQNEAQ (reference sequence). V lost 6 bases, J lost 5 bases, and 13 bases lay in between. The CDR3 contains 13 residues. Profiled with immunoSEQ multiplex PCR; TCRdb holds only in-frame clones, not every one. The table shows tens of thousands of clones, with 60% to 85% occurring only once. To note about this clone: As yet, its antigen is unknown.

Time point of the sample: week 23, last vaccination. Vaccinated patients received 300 ug of mutant IDH1 20-mer peptide per dose, with topical imiquimod. Astrocytomas that were new, WHO grade 3 or 4, IDH1-mutant and ATRX-lost were present in the donors. The V call is TRBV7-9, the J call TRBJ1-2; unclear D gene. The receptor comes from a middle-aged woman with glioma. Some clones in this sample may be carry-over from other donors' samples. The sequencing used PBMCs, collected from a glioma patient whose treatment included an IDH1 peptide vaccine. CDR3 loop: CASRDGLDYGYTF. The CDR3 DNA sequence: TGTGCCAGCAGGGACGGGTTAGATTATGGCTACACCTTC.